A single sample is the source of the 24 T cell receptor beta chains below, sequenced in a study of blood T cell repertoires in COVID-19. The assay was immunoSEQ multiplex PCR, and TCRdb's table has in-frame clones only and misses some. The sample yields about 210,000 clones, about 88% seen once. The sample taken for sequencing was peripheral blood. These receptors were collected from a woman aged 80 or over with acute or convalescent COVID-19.

V and J are TRBV7-2 and TRBJ2-1; 7 positions agree with TRBD2. The CDR3 has 15 residues. The V and J ends lost 5 bases and 7 bases, in that order; junction bases with no gene match: 11. Germline lookup yields CDR1 SGHTA and CDR2 FQGNSA. The CDR3 here is CASSPRLGEGNEQFF. The CDR3 coding sequence is TGTGCCAGCAGCCCGCGCTTAGGGGAGGGTAATGAGCAGTTCTTC.

On this clone: In the same sample, other DNA sequences code for this CDR3. The V gene is TRBV29-1, the J gene TRBJ2-7, with 11 positions matching TRBD2. This CDR3 region has 14 residues. The J segment lost 1 base and the V segment lost 5 bases, leaving 4 bases of the junction unmatched. Per germline, CDR1 SQVTM and CDR2 ANQGSEA. In nucleotides, the CDR3 is TGCAGCGTTCTCACTAGCGGGAGTTCCTACGAGCAGTACTTC. Its protein product is CSVLTSGSSYEQYF.

There are a few counts of this clone. This rearrangement joins TRBV10-3 to TRBJ1-1; 8 bases are shared with TRBD1. The germline V gene encodes CDR1 ENHRY and CDR2 SYGVKD. Losses at the gene ends were 1 base for V and 4 bases for J; bases not matched to a gene: 2. There are 14 residues in the CDR3. The DNA for the CDR3 is TGTGCCATCAGTGAGTTAGACAGGGGCACTGAAGCTTTCTTT. It is translated as CAISELDRGTEAFF.

The rearrangement uses TRBV5-8 and TRBJ2-5; 9 bases line up with TRBD1. This CDR3 region has 15 residues. V lost 5 bases to trimming and J lost 5 bases; unmatched junction nucleotides: 10. Germline V gives CDR1 SGHTS, CDR2 YDEGEE. CDR3 sequence: CASSLPTGGVETQYF. The CDR3 DNA reads as TGTGCCAGCAGTCTACCGACAGGGGGTGTTGAGACCCAGTACTTC.

The J gene is TRBJ2-5, the V gene TRBV6-5; tentative D call: TRBD1 (5 bases). The V and J ends lost 8 bases and 4 bases respectively, with 20 bases between them. This CDR3 spans 15 amino acids. CDR1 and CDR2 from the germline V gene are MNHEY and SVGAGI. The CDR3 sequence is CASGESGSSAETQYF. The CDR3, as DNA: TGTGCCAGCGGGGAATCAGGGTCCAGTGCAGAGACCCAGTACTTC.

The rearrangement links TRBV14 to TRBJ1-4; D uncertain. Germline assignment: CDR1 SGHDN and CDR2 FVKESK. Deletions cut 1 base from V and 0 bases from J, with 9 bases between. The CDR3 runs 16 residues. This chain's CDR3 is CASSQGTGATNEKLFF. The CDR3 coding sequence is TGTGCCAGCAGCCAAGGAACGGGAGCAACTAATGAAAAACTGTTTTTT.

The chain combines TRBV24-1 with TRBJ2-1; 7 nucleotides align to TRBD1. Trimming at V came to 1 base and at J to 14 bases, leaving 19 bases not matched to a gene. The CDR3 is made up of 17 amino acids. Germline-derived CDR1 and CDR2 are KGHDR and SFDVKD. Here the CDR3 reads CATSDLSPGFPTGSKFF. Here the CDR3 DNA reads TGTGCCACCAGTGATTTATCCCCAGGTTTCCCGACAGGGTCAAAGTTCTTC.

V is TRBV29-1 and J is TRBJ1-2; TRBD1 matches 7 bases. This CDR3 has 15 residues. Germline CDR1 is SQVTM and CDR2 is ANQGSEA. V was clipped by 7 bases and J by 2 bases; unmatched bases: 13. The chain's CDR3 is CSAFSGQERNYGYTF. The CDR3 DNA reads TGCAGCGCCTTTAGCGGACAGGAACGGAACTATGGCTACACCTTC.

This clone occurred once. This sequence joins TRBV19 and TRBJ2-2, with unresolved D. The CDR3 is 14 amino acids. Germline CDR1 and CDR2: LNHDA and SQIVND (reference sequence). V lost 6 bases and J lost 7, with 15 bases in between. Here the CDR3 reads CASRVKGGNGELFF. CDR3 nucleotide sequence: TGTGCCAGTAGGGTCAAAGGCGGTAACGGGGAGCTGTTTTTT. The whole variable domain, filled in from reference TRBV19 and TRBJ2-2, reads DGGITQSPKYLFRKEGQNVTLSCEQNLNHDAMYWYRQDPGQGLRLIYYSQIVNDFQKGDIAEGYSVSREKKESFPLTVTSAQKNPTAFYLCASRVKGGNGELFFGEGSRLTVL.

The V gene is TRBV19, the J gene TRBJ1-1, with D perhaps TRBD1 (5 bases). Germline V gene data show CDR1 as LNHDA and CDR2 as SQIVND (reference sequence). This CDR3 region has 13 residues. V was shortened by 3 bases and J by 7 bases, with 12 bases between the two germline ends. CDR3 loop: CASSMYPGLEAFF. In DNA form, the CDR3 reads TGTGCCAGTAGTATGTATCCAGGGCTTGAAGCTTTCTTT. The full variable domain, rest sourced from reference TRBV19 and TRBJ1-1, is DGGITQSPKYLFRKEGQNVTLSCEQNLNHDAMYWYRQDPGQGLRLIYYSQIVNDFQKGDIAEGYSVSREKKESFPLTVTSAQKNPTAFYLCASSMYPGLEAFFGQGTRLTVV.

The chain carries TRBV5-1 and TRBJ2-7, with D perhaps matching TRBD2 (6 bases). CDR1 is SGHRS, CDR2 YFSETQ, per germline. The CDR3 totals 13 residues. V gave up 5 bases and J gave up 3 bases, with 12 bases separating them. CDR3 sequence (DNA): TGCGCCAGCAGAAGGGGACTTTACTACGAGCAGTACTTC. Protein sequence: CASRRGLYYEQYF.

A single count supports this clone. Mismatch with germline at one junction end may stem from a read error. This sequence joins TRBV27 and TRBJ2-7; TRBD1 agrees at 7 bases. Germline lookup yields CDR1 MNHEY and CDR2 SMNVEV (reference sequence). This CDR3 has 14 residues. The CDR3 reads CACSFRGQMDEQYF. DNA for the CDR3: TGTGCCTGCAGTTTTCGGGGACAGATGGACGAGCAGTACTTC.

V is TRBV19 and J is TRBJ2-1; D perhaps matches TRBD2 (6 bases). V shed 3 bases and J shed 7 bases, with 16 bases lying between them. The V gene's germline CDR1 is LNHDA and CDR2 SQIVND (reference sequence). The CDR3 is 15 amino acids. DNA for the CDR3: TGTGCCAGTAGTATCACATCGGGACTCTGGAATGAGCAGTTCTTC. Translation gives CASSITSGLWNEQFF.

The CDR3 spells CASAHRGNNEQFF. DNA of the CDR3: TGTGCTAGTGCCCACAGGGGTAACAATGAGCAGTTCTTC. The chain is built from TRBV12-5 and TRBJ2-1, with 7 bases that match TRBD1. Trimming cost V 7 bases and J 5 bases; bases outside gene matches: 5. Germline V CDR1 and CDR2: LGHNT, FRNRAP. CDR3 length equals 13 residues.

In this sample, this clone turned up once. J is TRBJ1-6 and V is TRBV28, with D unclear. V was shortened by 6 bases and J by 5 bases, with 17 bases between the two germline ends. CDR1 and CDR2 from the germline V gene are MDHEN and SYDVKM. CDR3 length: 16 amino acids. In nucleotides, the CDR3 is TGTGCCAGCAGAGGGTCGGAGGCCGGGAATAATTCACCCCTCCACTTT. Translation gives CASRGSEAGNNSPLHF.

The genes are TRBV12-1 and TRBJ2-1; TRBD2, the table's D call, was not compared with the DNA. TRBV12-1 is given as a pseudogene. This CDR3 region has 13 residues. CDR3 nucleotide sequence: TGTGCCAGCGCACGAAAAAAAACGGATGAGCAGTTCTTC. Amino acid sequence: CASARKKTDEQFF.

The table lists this clone with a few counts. This chain joins TRBV27 and TRBJ2-7; D is possibly TRBD2 (6 bases). Per the germline V gene, CDR1 is MNHEY and CDR2 is SMNVEV (reference sequence). The V end was cut by 3 bases, the J end by 3 bases, with 9 bases between. The CDR3 totals 13 residues. In DNA, the CDR3 is TGTGCCAGCAGTTTCGGACTAATCTACGAGCAGTACTTC. This sequence encodes CASSFGLIYEQYF.

The chain combines TRBV6-6 with TRBJ2-2; D ambiguous. Per the germline V gene, CDR1 is MNHNY and CDR2 is SVGAGI (reference sequence). V lost 1 base, J lost 4 bases, and 10 bases lay in between. The CDR3 runs 15 residues. The CDR3 protein is CASSYLTSGTGELFF. The CDR3 nucleotides are TGTGCCAGCAGTTACTTAACTTCGGGCACCGGGGAGCTGTTTTTT.

The CDR3 loop is CASSYRQGAPGINANSNQPQHF. Written as DNA, the CDR3 is TGTGCCAGCAGTTATCGACAGGGCGCCCCGGGAATAAACGCTAATAGCAATCAGCCCCAGCATTTT. The chain uses TRBV28 and TRBJ1-5; 7 bases match TRBD1. The CDR3 is 22 amino acids. After removal of 4 bases from V and 0 bases from J, the junction contained 24 bases not matched to a gene. Germline V gene sequence: CDR1 MDHEN, CDR2 SYDVKM.

This clone was observed a few times. The V call is TRBV19, the J call TRBJ1-5; no clear D gene. Germline V CDR1 and CDR2: LNHDA, SQIVND (reference sequence). The CDR3 runs to 16 residues. V was pared by 3 bases and J by 3 bases, with 15 bases between. This CDR3 is CASSISQQFINQPQHF. CDR3 nucleotides: TGTGCCAGTAGTATCTCTCAACAGTTTATCAATCAGCCCCAGCATTTT.

This clone occurred once. CDR3 sequence reads: CASSIRQAPDTIYF. The CDR3 DNA sequence: TGTGCCAGTAGTATACGACAGGCTCCGGACACCATATATTTT. The chain combines TRBV19 with TRBJ1-3; a possible D gene is TRBD1 (6 bases). The germline V gene has CDR1 LNHDA and CDR2 SQIVND (reference sequence). This CDR3 comprises 14 residues. V gave up 2 bases and J gave up 8 bases, with 13 bases separating them.

The rearrangement links TRBV7-6 to TRBJ1-6; 7 nucleotides line up with TRBD1. The V segment lost 5 bases and the J segment 4 bases; nucleotides outside the gene matches: 5. Per germline, CDR1 SGHVS and CDR2 FNYEAQ. The CDR3 length is 15 residues. The CDR3 sequence is CASSQGGTYNSPLHF. The CDR3 coding sequence is TGTGCCAGCAGCCAAGGGGGCACATATAATTCACCCCTCCACTTT.

This clone was recorded once. This chain connects TRBV3-1 (or the pseudogene TRBV3-2) to TRBJ2-2, with 8 bases matching TRBD2. The CDR3 totals 14 residues. J gave up 4 bases and V 6 bases, and 4 bases lay outside the gene matches. Germline lookup yields CDR1 LGHDT and CDR2 YNNKEL (reference sequence). The CDR3: CASRTSGPTGELFF. CDR3 DNA sequence: TGTGCCAGCAGAACTAGCGGACCCACCGGGGAGCTGTTTTTT.

The genes are TRBV29-1 and TRBJ2-6, with D unresolved. The CDR3 is 12 residues long. Trimming took 6 bases from V and 1 from J, leaving 4 bases between them. Germline V gives CDR1 SQVTM, CDR2 ANQGSEA. This CDR3 is CSVISGANVLTF. The CDR3 nucleotides read TGCAGCGTCATTTCTGGGGCCAACGTCCTGACTTTC.